This record looks at one TCR beta chain sequence and its context. The antigen is undetermined. The V end lost 0 bases, the J end lost 3 bases, and 15 bases lay between the germline ends. In germline, CDR1 is SGHRS, CDR2 YFSETQ. The CDR3 spans 16 residues. The data originate from a study of radiotherapy plus CTLA-4 blockade in lung cancer. Looking at the study overall: There were objective responses in approximately 20% of patients, and around 30% had disease control. Overall study results and limits: An expansion of tumor-derived TCR clones occurred in blood after radiotherapy plus ipilimumab. Early clone dynamics of blood T cells, plus interferon-beta, reportedly predicted response best.

Assay: immunoSEQ multiplex PCR; the TCRdb copy retains only in-frame clones and omits some. The sample carries about 87,000 clones, 70% to 90% recorded once. Focal radiation and CTLA-4 blockade (ipilimumab) were tested in chemo-refractory metastatic non-small-cell lung cancer patients. The chain combines TRBV5-1 with TRBJ1-2, with a weak D call TRBD1 (5 bases). Specimen: peripheral blood, collected from a patient treated with radiotherapy plus ipilimumab. The TCR was taken from a human donor with non-small cell lung cancer that progressed on radiotherapy plus ipilimumab. The chain's CDR3 is CASSLARGLNHYGYTF. CDR3 bases: TGCGCCAGCAGCTTGGCGAGGGGACTGAATCACTATGGCTACACCTTC.